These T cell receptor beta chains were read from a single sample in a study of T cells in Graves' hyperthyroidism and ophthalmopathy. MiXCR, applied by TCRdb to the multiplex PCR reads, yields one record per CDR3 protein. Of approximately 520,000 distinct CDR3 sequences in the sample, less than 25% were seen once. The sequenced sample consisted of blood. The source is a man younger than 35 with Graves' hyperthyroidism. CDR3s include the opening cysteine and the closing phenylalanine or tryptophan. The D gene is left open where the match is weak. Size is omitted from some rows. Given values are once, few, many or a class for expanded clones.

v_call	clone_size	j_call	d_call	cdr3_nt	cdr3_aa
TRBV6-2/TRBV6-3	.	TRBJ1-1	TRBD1	TGTGCCAGCAGTTACGAGAACAGGGGGGGACGTCCTGAAGCTTTCTTT	CASSYENRGGRPEAFF
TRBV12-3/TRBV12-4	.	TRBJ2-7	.	TGTGCCAGCAGTCGGGTCAGGGTCTACGATCAGTACTTC	CASSRVRVYDQYF
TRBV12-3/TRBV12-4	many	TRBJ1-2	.	TGTGCCAGCAGCCTAGCAGCCCGAGGCTACACCTTC	CASSLAARGYTF
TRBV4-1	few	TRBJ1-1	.	TGCGCCAGCAGCCAAGAAAGGTCACCTGAAGCTTTCTTT	CASSQERSPEAFF
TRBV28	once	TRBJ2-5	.	TGTGCCAGCATCGGCGTCGACCAAGAGACCCAGTACTTC	CASIGVDQETQYF
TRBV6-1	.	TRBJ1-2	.	TGTGCCAGCAGTCGAGGAGCGGGGAAGTACTATGGCTACACCTTC	CASSRGAGKYYGYTF
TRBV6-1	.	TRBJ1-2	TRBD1	TGTGCCAGCAGTGAAAAGGACAGGGGCTCACTCGCGGGCTACACCTTC	CASSEKDRGSLAGYTF
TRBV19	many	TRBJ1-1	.	TGTGCCAGTAGCCGTCCCGGCTACGCTTTCTTT	CASSRPGYAFF
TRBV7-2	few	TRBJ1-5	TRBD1	TGTGCCAGCAGACAAGCCGCAGGGGGACAGCCCCAGCATTTT	CASRQAAGGQPQHF
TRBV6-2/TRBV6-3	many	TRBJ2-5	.	TGTGCCAGCAGTTACTCTCATGGGACCCAGTACTTC	CASSYSHGTQYF
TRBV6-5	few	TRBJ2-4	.	TGTGCCAGCAGTTGGAGGGGGGGGGAAAACATTCAGTACTTC	CASSWRGGENIQYF
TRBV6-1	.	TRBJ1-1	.	TGTGCCAGCAGTAAGGACAGCGTTTACACTGAAGCTTTCTTT	CASSKDSVYTEAFF
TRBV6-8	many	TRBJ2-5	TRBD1	TGTGCCAGCCCCCCCCCAGGGGGCGACGAGACCCAGTACTTC	CASPPPGGDETQYF
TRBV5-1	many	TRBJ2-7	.	TGCGCCAGCAGCTTGGGGGACGGCTTTTACGAGCAGTACTTC	CASSLGDGFYEQYF
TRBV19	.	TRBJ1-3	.	TGTGCCAGTAGTATCGGACATATGGGCTTTTCAAACACCATATATTTT	CASSIGHMGFSNTIYF
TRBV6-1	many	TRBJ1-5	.	TGTGCCAGCACCTTAGGGGGTACCAATCAGCCCCAGCATTTT	CASTLGGTNQPQHF
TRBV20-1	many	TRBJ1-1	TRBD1	TGCAGTGCTAGAGATCGCGGCAGGGGGCTGACTGAAGCTTTCTTT	CSARDRGRGLTEAFF
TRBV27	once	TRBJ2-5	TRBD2	TGTGCCAGCAGTTCCGGACTGCGGGGGGAGACCCAGTACTTC	CASSSGLRGETQYF
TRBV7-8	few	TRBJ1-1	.	TGTGCCAGCAGCTTCTATCAGCCCATGAACGCTGAAGCTTTCTTT	CASSFYQPMNAEAFF
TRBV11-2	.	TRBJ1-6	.	TGTGCCAGCAGCTTAGTAAGAAGCAGGAAATACGCGAATTCACCCCTCCACTTT	CASSLVRSRKYANSPLHF
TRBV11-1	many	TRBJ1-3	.	TGTGCCAGCAGTTACGACCGGAGCTCTGGAAACACCATATATTTT	CASSYDRSSGNTIYF
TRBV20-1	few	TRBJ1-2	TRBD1	TGCAGTGCTAGTTTCCCAGGACAGGGGGCAGATGGCTACACCTTC	CSASFPGQGADGYTF
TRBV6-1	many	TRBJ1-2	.	TGTGCCAGCAGTGACCGGGACACCTATGGCTACACCTTC	CASSDRDTYGYTF
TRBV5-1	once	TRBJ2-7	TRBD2	TGCGCCAGCAGTCCCGGACTAGCGCCAAGCTCCTACGAGCAGTACTTC	CASSPGLAPSSYEQYF
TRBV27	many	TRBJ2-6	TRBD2	TGTGCCAGCAGTTTCCTCGGACTAGCGGGGGCGCCGGCCTCTGGGGCCAACGTCCTGACTTTC	CASSFLGLAGAPASGANVLTF
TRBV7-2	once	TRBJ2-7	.	TGTGCCAGCAGCTTAGCGCTAGGGTCGCAGTACTTC	CASSLALGSQYF
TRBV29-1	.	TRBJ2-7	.	TGCAGCGTTGAACGGGGATTCGAGCAGTACTTC	CSVERGFEQYF
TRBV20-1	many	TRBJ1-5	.	TGCAGTGCTTTAGGGACCTACAATCAGCCCCAGCATTTT	CSALGTYNQPQHF
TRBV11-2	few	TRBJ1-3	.	TGTGCCAGCAGCTTAGGGGTCAAAAGGGTAGTGCCTGGAAACACCATATATTTT	CASSLGVKRVVPGNTIYF
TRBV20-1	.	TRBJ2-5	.	TGCAGTGCTAGGGGGCCGAGGAGTAACCAAGAGACCCAGTACTTC	CSARGPRSNQETQYF
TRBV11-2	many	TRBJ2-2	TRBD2	TGTGCCAGCAGCTTACTAGCGGGAAACACCGGGGAGCTGTTTTTT	CASSLLAGNTGELFF
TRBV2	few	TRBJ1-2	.	TGTGCCACCAACCCGGACAAGGCGCACGGCTACACCTTC	CATNPDKAHGYTF
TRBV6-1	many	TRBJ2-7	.	TGTGCCAGCAGTAATAGGGGGGCAGCCTACGAGCAGTACTTC	CASSNRGAAYEQYF
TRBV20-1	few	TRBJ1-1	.	TGCAGTGCCACCACAAAGAGCCTTAACACTGAAGCTTTCTTT	CSATTKSLNTEAFF
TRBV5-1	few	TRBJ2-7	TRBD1	TGCGCCAGCAGCCTAGGACAGGGGATCACCTACGAGCAGTACTTC	CASSLGQGITYEQYF
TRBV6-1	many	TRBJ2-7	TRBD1	TGTGCCAGCAGTCAGGGACAGGGTACGGGTGAGCAGTACTTC	CASSQGQGTGEQYF
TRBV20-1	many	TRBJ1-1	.	TGCAGTGCTAGACCTATGGGGACGGGCGGCACTGAAGCTTTCTTT	CSARPMGTGGTEAFF
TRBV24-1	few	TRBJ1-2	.	TGTGCCACCAGTGAGCAGGGAAGACGCTACACCTTC	CATSEQGRRYTF